These 2 T cell receptor beta chains share one sample of origin, sequenced in a study of blood T cell repertoires in COVID-19 (dated by TCRdb to about 2020). The method was the immunoSEQ multiplex PCR assay. TCRdb mirrors the immuneACCESS table, restricted to in-frame sequences. Some clones are absent from its copies; in checked studies, under half trace to an unresolved V gene, and the reason for the others is unknown. For this sample the table gives 93,000 or so clones, of which more than 85% were detected only once. The biggest ten clones account for around 6.2% of the sample. The sequencing input was peripheral blood. The source of these receptors is a human donor in a cohort sampled during active COVID-19.

The V and J genes are TRBV28 and TRBJ2-7, with 8 bases fitting TRBD1. Germline V gene sequence: CDR1 MDHEN, CDR2 SYDVKM. CDR3 size: 15 residues. J lost 7 bases, V lost 3 bases, and 11 bases had no gene match. The CDR3 reads CASSFLLQGGKEQYF. CDR3 coding DNA: TGTGCCAGCAGTTTTCTCTTACAGGGGGGAAAGGAGCAGTACTTC.

The rearrangement joins TRBV4-1 to TRBJ2-2; 8 bases agree with TRBD1. The length of the CDR3 is 16 residues. Trimming removed 4 bases from V and 3 bases from J; junction bases left unmatched: 7. Looked up from germline, CDR1 is MGHRA and CDR2 is YSYEKL. CDR3 DNA: TGCGCCAGCAGCCCGCGTCACAGGGGGGACACCGGGGAGCTGTTTTTT. It translates to CASSPRHRGDTGELFF.